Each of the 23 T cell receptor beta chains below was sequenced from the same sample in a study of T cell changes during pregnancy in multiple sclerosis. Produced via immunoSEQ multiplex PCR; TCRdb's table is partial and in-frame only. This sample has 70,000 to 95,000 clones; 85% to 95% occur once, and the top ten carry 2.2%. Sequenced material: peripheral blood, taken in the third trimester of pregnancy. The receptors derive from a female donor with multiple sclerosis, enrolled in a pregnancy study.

CDR3: CASSTLTSGRGDEQYF. CDR3 DNA sequence: TGTGCCAGCAGTACCCTAACTAGCGGGAGAGGGGACGAGCAGTACTTC. V usage is TRBV28 and J usage is TRBJ2-7; 11 nucleotides line up with TRBD2. V lost 5 bases and J lost 5; bases outside the gene matches: 11. In germline, CDR1 is MDHEN, CDR2 SYDVKM. The CDR3 extends over 16 amino acids.

The CDR3 region is CASSLTGEQFF. The CDR3 DNA reads TGTGCCAGCAGCTTAACCGGTGAGCAGTTCTTC. V usage is TRBV11-2 and J usage is TRBJ2-1; no firm D call. In germline, CDR1 is SGHAT, CDR2 FQNNGV. The ends were cut back, 2 bases at V and 9 bases at J, with 5 bases in the middle. The CDR3 has 11 residues.

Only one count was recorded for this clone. DNA of the CDR3: TGTGCCAGCACCAAAGATTTCGGAACAGGGCAAGATACGCAGTATTTT. The encoded protein is CASTKDFGTGQDTQYF. The chain joins TRBV4-2 to TRBJ2-3; D perhaps matches TRBD1 (6 bases). Trimming took 7 bases from V and 5 from J, leaving 22 bases between them. This CDR3 spans 16 amino acids. Germline V gene data show CDR1 as LGHNA and CDR2 as YNFKEQ.

The DNA for the CDR3 is TGTGCCAGCAGTTACTCCCGGCGGGAGTCATTTAAGTCGCAGTATTTT. It encodes CASSYSRRESFKSQYF. The chain carries TRBV6-5 and TRBJ2-3, with TRBD2 identical over 7 bases. The CDR3 runs to 16 residues. The germline CDR1 and CDR2 sequences are MNHEY and SVGAGI. The V and J ends lost 0 bases and 10 bases, in that order; junction bases with no gene match: 13.

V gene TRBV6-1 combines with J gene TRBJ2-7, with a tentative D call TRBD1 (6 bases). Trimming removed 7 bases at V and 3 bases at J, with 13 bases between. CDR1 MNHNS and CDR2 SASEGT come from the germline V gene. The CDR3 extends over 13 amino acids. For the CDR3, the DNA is TGTGCCAGCAACAGACAGGTTGGCTACGAGCAGTACTTC. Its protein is CASNRQVGYEQYF.

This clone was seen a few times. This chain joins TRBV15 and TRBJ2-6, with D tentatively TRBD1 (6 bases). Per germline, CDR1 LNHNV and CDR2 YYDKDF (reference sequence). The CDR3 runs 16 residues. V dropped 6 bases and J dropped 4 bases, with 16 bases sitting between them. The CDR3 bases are TGTGCCACCAGTACAGGGCCCCAGGGAGGGGCCAACGTCCTGACTTTC. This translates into CATSTGPQGGANVLTF. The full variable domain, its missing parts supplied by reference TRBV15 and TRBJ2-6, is DAMVIQNPRYQVTQFGKPVTLSCSQTLNHNVMYWYQQKSSQAPKLLFHYYDKDFNNEADTPDNFQSRRPNTSFCFLDIRSPGLGDTAMYLCATSTGPQGGANVLTFGAGSRLTVL.

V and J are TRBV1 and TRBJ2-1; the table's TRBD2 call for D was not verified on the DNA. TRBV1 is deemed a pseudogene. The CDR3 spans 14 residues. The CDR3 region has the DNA TGCGACGGGTACAGCTTCATATGGGAGAATGAGCAGTTCTTC. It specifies CDGYSFIWENEQFF.

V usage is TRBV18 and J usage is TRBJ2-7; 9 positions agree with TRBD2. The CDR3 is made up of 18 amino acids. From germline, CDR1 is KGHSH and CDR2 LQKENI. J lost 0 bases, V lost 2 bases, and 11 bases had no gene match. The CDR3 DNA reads TGTGCCAGCTCACCAGCTGCTAGCGGGACCGTTAGCTCCTACGAGCAGTACTTC. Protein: CASSPAASGTVSSYEQYF.

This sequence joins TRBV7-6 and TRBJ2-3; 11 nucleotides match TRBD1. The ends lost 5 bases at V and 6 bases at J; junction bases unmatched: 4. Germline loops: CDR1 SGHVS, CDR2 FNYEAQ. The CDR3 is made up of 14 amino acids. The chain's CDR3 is CASSPGQGVDTQYF. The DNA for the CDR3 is TGTGCCAGCAGCCCGGGACAGGGGGTGGATACGCAGTATTTT. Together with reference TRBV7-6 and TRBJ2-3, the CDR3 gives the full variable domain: GAGVSQSPRYKVTKRGQDVALRCDPISGHVSLYWYRQALGQGPEFLTYFNYEAQQDKSGLPNDRFSAERPEGSISTLTIQRTEQRDSAMYRCASSPGQGVDTQYFGPGTRLTVL.

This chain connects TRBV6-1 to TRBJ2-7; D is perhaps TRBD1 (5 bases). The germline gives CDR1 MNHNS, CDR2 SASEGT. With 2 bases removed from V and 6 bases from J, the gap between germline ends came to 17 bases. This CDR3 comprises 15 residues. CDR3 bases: TGTGCCAGCAGTGAAAGGTCCAGGGTCCCTTCCGAGCAGTACTTC. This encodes CASSERSRVPSEQYF.

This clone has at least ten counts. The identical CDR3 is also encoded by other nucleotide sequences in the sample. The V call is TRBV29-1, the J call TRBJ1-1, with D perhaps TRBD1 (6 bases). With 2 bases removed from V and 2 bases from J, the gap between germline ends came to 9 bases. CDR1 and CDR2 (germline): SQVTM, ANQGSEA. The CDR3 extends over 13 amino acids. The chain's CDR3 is CSVEPQGNTEAFF. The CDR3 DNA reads TGCAGCGTTGAACCACAGGGAAACACTGAAGCTTTCTTT.

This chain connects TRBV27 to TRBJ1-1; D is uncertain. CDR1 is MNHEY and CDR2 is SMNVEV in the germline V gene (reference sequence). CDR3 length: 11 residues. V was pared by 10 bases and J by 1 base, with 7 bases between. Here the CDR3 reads CATRENTEAFF. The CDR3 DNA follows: TGTGCCACCCGGGAGAACACTGAAGCTTTCTTT.

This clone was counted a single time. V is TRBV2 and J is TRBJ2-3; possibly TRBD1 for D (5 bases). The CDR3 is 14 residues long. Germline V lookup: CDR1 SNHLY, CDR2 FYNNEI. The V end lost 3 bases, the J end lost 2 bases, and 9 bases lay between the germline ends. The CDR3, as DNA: TGTGCCAGCAGTGAGCGACAGTACACAGATACGCAGTATTTT. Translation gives CASSERQYTDTQYF.

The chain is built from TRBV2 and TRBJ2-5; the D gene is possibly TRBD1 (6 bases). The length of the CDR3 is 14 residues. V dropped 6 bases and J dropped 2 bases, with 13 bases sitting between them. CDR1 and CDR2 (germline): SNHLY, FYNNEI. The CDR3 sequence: CASSSGQPQETQYF. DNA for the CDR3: TGTGCCAGCAGCTCGGGACAACCGCAAGAGACCCAGTACTTC.

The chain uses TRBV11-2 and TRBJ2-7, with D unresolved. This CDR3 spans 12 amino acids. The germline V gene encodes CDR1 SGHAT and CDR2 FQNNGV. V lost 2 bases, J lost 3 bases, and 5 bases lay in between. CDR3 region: CASSLLNYEQYF. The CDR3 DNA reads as TGTGCCAGCAGCTTACTAAACTACGAGCAGTACTTC.

The CDR3 is CASSLGTHNTGELFF. DNA for the CDR3: TGTGCCAGCAGTCTCGGGACACATAACACCGGGGAGCTGTTTTTT. The chain is built from TRBV2 and TRBJ2-2; a possible D gene is TRBD1 (6 bases). The CDR3 sequence is 15 residues long. Per germline, CDR1 SNHLY and CDR2 FYNNEI. V lost 5 bases to trimming and J lost 2 bases, with 12 bases between them.

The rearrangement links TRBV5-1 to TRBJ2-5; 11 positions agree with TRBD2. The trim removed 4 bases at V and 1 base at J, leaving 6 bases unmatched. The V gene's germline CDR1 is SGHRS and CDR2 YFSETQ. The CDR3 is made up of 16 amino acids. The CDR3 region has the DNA TGCGCCAGCAGCCTAGGGACTAGCGGCGGCCAAGAGACCCAGTACTTC. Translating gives CASSLGTSGGQETQYF.

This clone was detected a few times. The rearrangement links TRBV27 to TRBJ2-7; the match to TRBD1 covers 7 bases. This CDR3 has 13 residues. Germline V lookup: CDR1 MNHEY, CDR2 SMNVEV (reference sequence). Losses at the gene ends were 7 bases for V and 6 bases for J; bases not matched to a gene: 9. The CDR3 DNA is TGTGCCAGCACCAAGAGACAGGGCGCCGAGCAGTACTTC. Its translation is CASTKRQGAEQYF.

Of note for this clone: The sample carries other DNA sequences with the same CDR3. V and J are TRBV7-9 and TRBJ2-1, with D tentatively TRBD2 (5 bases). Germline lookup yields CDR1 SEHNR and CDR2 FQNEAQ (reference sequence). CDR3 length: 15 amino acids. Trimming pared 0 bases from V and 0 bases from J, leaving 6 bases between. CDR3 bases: TGTGCCAGCAGCTTAGCAGGGAGCTCCTACAATGAGCAGTTCTTC. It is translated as CASSLAGSSYNEQFF.

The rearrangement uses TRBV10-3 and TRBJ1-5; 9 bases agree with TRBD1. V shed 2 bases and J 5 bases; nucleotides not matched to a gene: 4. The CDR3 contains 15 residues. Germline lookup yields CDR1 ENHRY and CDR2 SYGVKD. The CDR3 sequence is CAISEAGQGDQPQHF. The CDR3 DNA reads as TGTGCCATCAGTGAGGCGGGACAGGGAGATCAGCCCCAGCATTTT.

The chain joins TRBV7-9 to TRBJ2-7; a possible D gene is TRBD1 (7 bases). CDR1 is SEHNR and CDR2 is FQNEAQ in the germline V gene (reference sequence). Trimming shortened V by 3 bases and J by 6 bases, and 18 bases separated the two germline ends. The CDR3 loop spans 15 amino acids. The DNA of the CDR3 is TGTGCCAGCAGCTTTTTGACAGGGAGGATCGCCGAGCAGTACTTC. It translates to CASSFLTGRIAEQYF. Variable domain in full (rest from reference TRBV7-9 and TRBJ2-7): DTGVSQNPRHKITKRGQNVTFRCDPISEHNRLYWYRQTLGQGPEFLTYFQNEAQLEKSRLLSDRFSAERPKGSFSTLEIQRTEQGDSAMYLCASSFLTGRIAEQYFGPGTRLTVT.

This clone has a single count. CDR3 nucleotides: TGTGCCAGCAGTTTCCCCGGGACAGGGATCACCGGGGAGCTGTTTTTT. Encoded protein: CASSFPGTGITGELFF. The chain recombines TRBV28 with TRBJ2-2; 9 bases align to TRBD1. This CDR3 region has 16 residues. With 3 bases clipped from V and 4 bases from J, the junction kept 6 bases outside the gene matches. Germline lookup yields CDR1 MDHEN and CDR2 SYDVKM.

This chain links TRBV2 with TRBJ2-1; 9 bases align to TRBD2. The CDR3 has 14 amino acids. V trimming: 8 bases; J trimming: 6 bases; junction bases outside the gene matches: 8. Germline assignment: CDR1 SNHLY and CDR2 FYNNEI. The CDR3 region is CASGLSGSVNEQFF. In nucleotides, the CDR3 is TGTGCCAGCGGACTTAGCGGGAGTGTCAATGAGCAGTTCTTC.